These T cell receptor beta chains were read from a single sample in a study of breast tumors, draining lymph nodes, adjacent tissues. MiXCR, applied by TCRdb to the multiplex PCR reads, yields one record per CDR3 protein. The top ten clones hold 16% of a sample with over 15,000 distinct CDR3 sequences, under 60% of them seen once. The source material was tumor-adjacent breast tissue. The receptors shown here come from a female donor with breast cancer. Some clones in this sample may be carry-over from other donors' samples. CDR3s include the opening cysteine and the closing phenylalanine or tryptophan. A D gene is named only where the DNA matches it firmly.

d_gene	j_gene	v_gene	CDR3aa
TRBD2	TRBJ2-2	TRBV29-1	CSVVTAGDAGELFF
TRBD1	TRBJ1-4	TRBV20-1	CSARDLGQGNEKLFF
NA	TRBJ2-1	TRBV29-1	CSVVGTLPNEQFF
NA	TRBJ1-1	TRBV6-2/TRBV6-3	CASRPSGTPNTEAFF
NA	TRBJ1-5	TRBV19	CASSIDRQQPLHF
NA	TRBJ1-4	TRBV25-1	CASSGLEKMDEKLFF
TRBD2	TRBJ2-3	TRBV20-1	CSARDHLAGRNTQYF
NA	TRBJ1-1	TRBV7-2	CASFTGMNTEAFF
TRBD2	TRBJ2-1	TRBV7-3	CASSRSGRGEQFF
TRBD2	TRBJ2-3	TRBV7-2	CASSLVGWVTSGRRADTQYF
NA	TRBJ2-7	TRBV6-6	CASRGGGSSYEQYF
NA	TRBJ1-2	TRBV7-6	CASSLAQTASVYGYTF
NA	TRBJ1-2	TRBV25-1	CASSAGNYGYTF
NA	TRBJ2-4	TRBV7-9	CASGLIEAIGNRRAKNIQYF
TRBD1	TRBJ2-3	TRBV14	CASSRDRGTDTQYF
NA	TRBJ1-5	TRBV10-3	CAISESGHRNQPQHF
NA	TRBJ2-2	TRBV6-4	CASSAVQGPGELFF
NA	TRBJ2-7	TRBV28	CAGSLGTWDEQYF
NA	TRBJ2-1	TRBV10-3	CAIQENNEQFF
TRBD2	TRBJ2-7	TRBV6-5	CASRTSGYEQYF
NA	TRBJ1-1	TRBV6-6	CASSYGDSENTEAFF
TRBD1	TRBJ1-2	TRBV7-2	CASSLAPGQGWNGYTF
NA	TRBJ2-2	TRBV20-1	CSAREWQTGELFF
TRBD1	TRBJ1-4	TRBV11-2	CASSLSTGRNEKLFF
NA	TRBJ2-1	TRBV29-1	CSADRTTAYNEQFF
NA	TRBJ2-7	TRBV6-2/TRBV6-3	CASSFRELVYHEQYF
NA	TRBJ2-3	TRBV6-5	CASSLEAGQTDTQYF
TRBD2	TRBJ2-7	TRBV28	CASSLSLAGDEQYF
NA	TRBJ2-5	TRBV7-6	CASSVVENKETQHF
NA	TRBJ1-1	TRBV10-1	CASSVASARTEAFF
TRBD2	TRBJ2-1	TRBV20-1	CSASRAGVSYSEQFF
TRBD2	TRBJ2-7	TRBV9	CASSATGTSGYEQYF
TRBD1	TRBJ1-3	TRBV6-2/TRBV6-3	CASNRGPGNTIYF
TRBD1	TRBJ1-2	TRBV9	CASGTGTAYGYTF
TRBD1	TRBJ2-2	TRBV4-1	CASSQDRGGQERELFF
NA	TRBJ2-5	TRBV9	CASSVGQGKETQSF
NA	TRBJ1-5	TRBV7-9	CASSLVGRVSNQPQHF
TRBD2	TRBJ2-3	TRBV5-4	CASSLQGVGGTSGLTDTQYF
NA	TRBJ2-5	TRBV25-1	CAREETQYF
TRBD1	TRBJ2-7	TRBV6-1	CASSESPLQGAGYEQYF
NA	TRBJ1-1	TRBV29-1	CSVSFQDKNTEAFF
NA	TRBJ2-1	TRBV2	CASTDNEQFF